One sample yielded the 11 T cell receptor beta chains listed below, sequenced in a study of T cells in Graves' hyperthyroidism and ophthalmopathy. Amplification targeted TCR beta CDR3 regions from RNA transcripts. HTBI primers were employed in a first-round RT-PCR of the TCR CDR3. One entry per CDR3 protein, called by TCRdb with MiXCR from the multiplex PCR reads. The sample yields 560,000 or so distinct CDR3 sequences, about 43% seen once. The source material was peripheral blood or thyroid tissue (not recorded which). These receptors came from a woman between 18 and 29 years old with Graves' hyperthyroidism.

This clonotype was found a few times. The chain couples TRBV6-1 to TRBJ1-2, with D possibly matching TRBD1 (5 bases). This CDR3 has 14 residues. The V and J ends lost 6 bases and 3 bases respectively, with 14 bases between them. Germline V lookup: CDR1 MNHNS, CDR2 SASEGT. The CDR3 here is CASRLADTYYGYTF. The CDR3 region has the DNA TGTGCCAGCAGGCTTGCGGACACCTACTATGGCTACACCTTC.

V and J are TRBV10-3 and TRBJ2-7, with 9 bases fitting TRBD1. J gave up 2 bases and V 10 bases, and 15 bases lay outside the gene matches. The CDR3 spans 16 residues. CDR1 and CDR2 from the germline V gene are ENHRY and SYGVKD. The CDR3 reads CASSTTRDRAAYEQYF. The CDR3 coding sequence is TGTGCCAGCTCCACGACCCGGGACAGGGCCGCCTACGAGCAGTACTTC.

This clonotype was counted only a few times. The V and J genes are TRBV29-1 and TRBJ1-2; D is undetermined. Trimming removed 7 bases from V and 0 bases from J, with 9 bases in between. The CDR3 is 12 amino acids. Germline-derived CDR1 and CDR2 are SQVTM and ANQGSEA. CDR3 sequence: CSAAGTNYGYTF. For the CDR3, the DNA is TGCAGCGCAGCCGGTACTAACTATGGCTACACCTTC.

About this clonotype: Since a much larger clone is just one base distant, this may be a read error. The rearrangement uses TRBV7-2 and TRBJ2-5, with 11 nucleotides matching TRBD2. The CDR3 totals 15 residues. V shed 3 bases, J shed 5 bases, and the junction held 5 bases outside the gene matches. Germline CDR1 is SGHTA and CDR2 is FQGNSA. DNA of the CDR3: TGTGCCAGCAGCTTTAGCGGGAGGGCCTTGGAGACCCAGTACTTC. Amino acids: CASSFSGRALETQYF.

The sample holds a few counts of this clonotype. The chain employs TRBV6-1 and TRBJ2-7; either TRBD1 or TRBD2 may supply D (5 bases each). Trimming took off 7 bases at V and 0 bases at J, with 13 bases between the two ends. Germline V lookup: CDR1 MNHNS, CDR2 SASEGT. The CDR3 totals 14 residues. The CDR3 loop reads CASIRDGLSYEQYF. DNA of the CDR3: TGTGCCAGCATCCGGGACGGCCTCTCCTACGAGCAGTACTTC.

Ten or more counts support this clonotype. The rearrangement uses TRBV7-2 and TRBJ1-4, with D perhaps matching TRBD1 (6 bases). With 0 bases removed from V and 5 bases from J, the gap between germline ends came to 10 bases. In germline, CDR1 is SGHTA, CDR2 FQGNSA. CDR3 length equals 15 residues. This CDR3 reads CASSLATGQNEKLFF. The CDR3 DNA reads TGTGCCAGCAGCTTAGCCACAGGGCAGAATGAAAAACTGTTTTTT. Supplemented by reference TRBV7-2 and TRBJ1-4, the full variable domain reads GAGVSQSPSNKVTEKGKDVELRCDPISGHTALYWYRQSLGQGLEFLIYFQGNSAPDKSGLPSDRFSAERTGGSVSTLTIQRTQQEDSAVYLCASSLATGQNEKLFFGSGTQLSVL.

A remark on this clonotype: A much bigger clone sits one base away, suggesting this may be a read error. The chain is built from TRBV2 and TRBJ2-5, with 7 bases that match TRBD2. CDR3 length equals 15 residues. The germline CDR1 and CDR2 sequences are SNHLY and FYNNEI. Trimming removed 6 bases from V and 1 base from J; junction bases left unmatched: 8. The DNA for the CDR3 is TGTGCCAGCAGCGTACTAGCGAGCACCCAAGAGACCCAGTACTTC. It translates to CASSVLASTQETQYF.

The J gene is TRBJ1-1, the V gene TRBV24-1, with TRBD1 matching 9 bases. CDR3 length: 18 residues. The germline CDR1 and CDR2 sequences are KGHDR and SFDVKD. V trimming: 4 bases; J trimming: 7 bases; junction bases outside the gene matches: 18. The CDR3 nucleotides are TGTGCCACCAGTGACCCCGGATCGACCGGGACAGGGAGGGATGAAGCTTTCTTT. The encoded protein is CATSDPGSTGTGRDEAFF.

The chain employs TRBV7-9 and TRBJ1-2; TRBD1 might be the D (5 bases). V shed 1 base and J shed 8 bases, with 20 bases lying between them. The CDR3 contains 16 residues. Looked up from germline, CDR1 is SEHNR and CDR2 is FQNEAQ (reference sequence). The CDR3 DNA reads TGTGCCAGCAGCTTAGTAGATGGCAGGGTAGTCGGAGGCTACACCTTC. Its translation: CASSLVDGRVVGGYTF.

The chain uses TRBV7-4 and TRBJ1-1; maybe TRBD1 (6 bases). The CDR3 consists of 14 residues. Germline V CDR1 and CDR2: SGHVT, SQSDAQ. Trimming shortened V by 0 bases and J by 7 bases, and 12 bases separated the two germline ends. CDR3 sequence: CASSLAGRGNEAFF. Here the CDR3 DNA reads TGTGCCAGCAGCTTAGCGGGCAGGGGTAATGAAGCTTTCTTT.

In regard to this clonotype: A clone one base away is much larger, so this may be a read error. The genes are TRBV10-3 and TRBJ2-6; D remains ambiguous. Germline lookup yields CDR1 ENHRY and CDR2 SYGVKD. V lost 2 bases to trimming and J lost 3 bases, with 2 bases between them. This CDR3 is built from 13 residues. The CDR3 DNA sequence: TGTGCCATCAGTGAGGGTGGGGCCAACGTCCTGACTTTC. Protein sequence: CAISEGGANVLTF.